The rows below give T cell receptor beta chains drawn from one sample of a study of T cells in localized non-small cell lung cancer. Sequenced by immunoSEQ multiplex PCR; TCRdb stores in-frame clones only, minus some. Altogether fewer than 35,000 clones are present, about 89% being singletons, with the ten largest covering about 2.9%. This specimen was peripheral blood, taken before any cancer treatment. The receptors originated from a female donor over 55 with stage I lung adenocarcinoma. Both conserved end residues are part of each CDR3. D genes are given only for firm matches. Clone size is not always given. Where it is, it says once, few, many or a class for expanded clones.

v_call	j_call	clone_size	d_call	cdr3_nt	cdr3_aa
TRBV6-1	TRBJ2-7	NA	NA	TGTGCCAGCAGTGATCAGAGTTACGAGCAGTACTTC	CASSDQSYEQYF
TRBV6-4	TRBJ2-3	few	NA	TGTGCCAGCAGTAGCGGGAGCACAGATACGCAGTATTTT	CASSSGSTDTQYF
TRBV28	TRBJ1-1	NA	TRBD1	TGTGCCAGCAGCGAGGGGACAGGGGCGAACACTGAAGCTTTCTTT	CASSEGTGANTEAFF
TRBV28	TRBJ1-2	once	NA	TGTGCCAGCAGTTTAAATCCCAGGGGCTATGGCTACACCTTC	CASSLNPRGYGYTF
TRBV7-2	TRBJ1-1	NA	TRBD1	TGTGCCAGCAGCTTAGGCGGCCAGGGGGTCACTGAAGCTTTCTTT	CASSLGGQGVTEAFF
TRBV7-2	TRBJ1-6	NA	NA	TGTGCCAGCGGTATTGGGGGCTATAATTCACCCCTCCACTTT	CASGIGGYNSPLHF
TRBV10-3	TRBJ2-3	once	TRBD2	TGTGCCATCGGGACTAGCGGGAGTACAGATACGCAGTATTTT	CAIGTSGSTDTQYF
TRBV7-2	TRBJ1-5	NA	TRBD1	TGTGCCAGCAGCTTAGAGGGGGCCGTGGGTGGCAATCAGCCCCAGCATTTT	CASSLEGAVGGNQPQHF
TRBV9	TRBJ2-1	few	NA	TGTGCCAGCAGCGTAGCTGAGGGGGTGTACAATGAGCAGTTCTTC	CASSVAEGVYNEQFF
TRBV27	TRBJ2-1	NA	TRBD2	TGTGCCAGCAGTTCCCAAGGGAGCGGGAGTTGGCATGAGCAGTTCTTC	CASSSQGSGSWHEQFF
TRBV7-9	TRBJ1-2	NA	NA	TGTGCCAGCAGCTTAGATGGTGGTGCCGACAGGTGGGGCTACACCTTC	CASSLDGGADRWGYTF
TRBV19	TRBJ1-3	NA	NA	TGTGCCAGTAGTATCGCCGGGGCCGGCTCTGGAAACACCATATATTTT	CASSIAGAGSGNTIYF
TRBV9	TRBJ2-5	NA	NA	TGTGCCAGCAGCCCAGCTGTAGGACGGGCGTTCCGGGAGACCCAGTACTTC	CASSPAVGRAFRETQYF
TRBV30	TRBJ2-5	NA	NA	TGTGCCTGGAATGTGGGACAAGAGACCCAGTACTTC	CAWNVGQETQYF
TRBV9	TRBJ2-6	NA	NA	TGTGCCAGCAGCGTAGGGGGAGGTTTAACTGGGGCCAACGTCCTGACTTTC	CASSVGGGLTGANVLTF
TRBV19	TRBJ2-3	NA	TRBD2	TGTGCCAGTAGTATGGGGACTAGCGGGGCTTTGGATACGCAGTATTTT	CASSMGTSGALDTQYF
TRBV4-3	TRBJ1-1	NA	NA	TGCGCCAGCAGCCAAGGTGGCGTTGGACGCGAAGCTTTCTTT	CASSQGGVGREAFF
TRBV30	TRBJ1-1	NA	NA	TGTGCCTGGAGTGGTTCATCGGGCCCGAACACTGAAGCTTTCTTT	CAWSGSSGPNTEAFF
TRBV7-9	TRBJ2-6	NA	NA	TGTGCCAGCAGCTTAGGGGCAGGCGGGGCCAACGTCCTGACTTTC	CASSLGAGGANVLTF
TRBV7-2	TRBJ1-2	NA	TRBD1	TGTGCCAGCAGCTTCGACCGGGACAGCCTTTATGGCTACACCTTC	CASSFDRDSLYGYTF
TRBV7-3	TRBJ1-5	NA	NA	TGTGCCAGCAGCTCCGGCCTCAATCAGCCCCAGCATTTT	CASSSGLNQPQHF
TRBV11-2	TRBJ1-2	few	TRBD1	TGTGCCAGCAGCCCCACAGGGGGCTATGGCTACACCTTC	CASSPTGGYGYTF
TRBV6-1	TRBJ2-7	NA	NA	TGTGCCAGAAGTTTGTCAGGGACCTACGAGCAGTACTTC	CARSLSGTYEQYF
TRBV11-1	TRBJ2-7	NA	TRBD1	TGTGCCAGCAGCCACAGGGGGCCCAACGAGCAGTACTTC	CASSHRGPNEQYF
TRBV6-5	TRBJ1-1	NA	NA	TGTGCCAGCAGTTACTCGTCAGGGCGCGCTACTGAAGCTTTCTTT	CASSYSSGRATEAFF
TRBV5-1	TRBJ2-3	NA	NA	TGCGCCAGCAGTCGAAGGGACACAGCCACAGATACGCAGTATTTT	CASSRRDTATDTQYF
TRBV29-1	TRBJ1-1	few	NA	TGCAGCGTTGGAACGGAGCCCAGAGAAGCTTTCTTT	CSVGTEPREAFF
TRBV9	TRBJ1-2	NA	TRBD1	TGTGCCAGCAGCGTAGACATTGGGACAGGGGGTGGTGGCTACACCTTC	CASSVDIGTGGGGYTF
TRBV6-9	TRBJ1-2	NA	NA	TGTGCCAGCAGTTTCGTCTTGGGGGATAGTCCGTTCTTC	CASSFVLGDSPFF
TRBV13	TRBJ2-3	NA	NA	TGTGCCAGCAGCCGCCGGGGCCAAGCTGGCACAGATACGCAGTATTTT	CASSRRGQAGTDTQYF
TRBV7-9	TRBJ2-1	NA	TRBD2	TGTGCCAGCAGCTTAGGGACTAGCGCCTACAATGAGCAGTTCTTC	CASSLGTSAYNEQFF
TRBV10-3	TRBJ2-7	NA	NA	TGTGCCATCATCCCTGGACCTTCACGTTACGAGCAGTACTTC	CAIIPGPSRYEQYF
TRBV4-1	TRBJ1-1	once	TRBD1	TGCGCCAGCAGCCAAGATGTAACCCGGGACAGGGTCAGAGCTTTCTTT	CASSQDVTRDRVRAFF
TRBV5-4	TRBJ2-1	NA	TRBD2	TGTGCCAGCAGCTTGGAACTAGCGACCAACGGTGAGCAGTTCTTC	CASSLELATNGEQFF
TRBV5-1	TRBJ2-3	NA	NA	TGCGCCAGCAGCTTAATGGTCCAAAACACAGATACGCAGTATTTT	CASSLMVQNTDTQYF
TRBV10-1	TRBJ2-1	once	TRBD2	TGCGCCAGCAGTGGTCCGGGACTAGCGGGATACAATGAGCAGTTCTTC	CASSGPGLAGYNEQFF
TRBV9	TRBJ2-3	once	NA	TGTGCCAGCAGCGCAGGGCCCTCTCGCCCTAGCACAGATACGCAGTATTTT	CASSAGPSRPSTDTQYF
TRBV5-1	TRBJ2-5	NA	NA	TGCGCCAGCAGCCTCGGACAAGGCCAAGAGACCCAGTACTTC	CASSLGQGQETQYF
TRBV5-1	TRBJ2-1	NA	NA	TGCGCCAGCAGCTTGGCGGAGCCCTACAATGAGCAGTTCTTC	CASSLAEPYNEQFF
TRBV28	TRBJ1-2	NA	NA	TGTGCCAGCAGTGACTACAGCGACCGCTACACCTTC	CASSDYSDRYTF
TRBV7-9	TRBJ2-2	NA	TRBD2	TGTGCCAGCAGCGGACATACTAGCGGGAGGAACACCGGGGAGCTGTTTTTT	CASSGHTSGRNTGELFF
TRBV15	TRBJ1-2	NA	NA	TGTGCCACCAGCAGCTTCGGGCCTCGAATTCGGTATGGCTACACCTTC	CATSSFGPRIRYGYTF
TRBV19	TRBJ1-2	NA	TRBD1	TGTGCCAGTAGTATAGGCGACAGGGCTGGCTACACCTTC	CASSIGDRAGYTF
TRBV21-1	TRBJ2-1	NA	NA	TGTGCCAGCAGCACTACAGGGGGTTCTAGCGGGAGGGCCAGAGAGTGCAATGAGCAGTTCTTC	CASSTTGGSSGRARECNEQFF
TRBV5-4	TRBJ1-1	NA	NA	TGTGCCAGCAGCTTGAAGGTTGGGAACACTGAAGCTTTCTTT	CASSLKVGNTEAFF
TRBV18	TRBJ2-1	NA	NA	TGTGCCAGCTCACCCCGGGACGCGCAGTTCTTC	CASSPRDAQFF
TRBV29-1	TRBJ2-2	once	TRBD2	TGCAGCGTTGGACTAGCGGGAGGGACCGGGGAGCTGTTTTTT	CSVGLAGGTGELFF
TRBV4-2	TRBJ2-2	once	NA	TGTGCCAGCAGCCAGGGGACTCCGAGGCGAGGCACCGGGGAGCTGTTTTTT	CASSQGTPRRGTGELFF
TRBV10-3	TRBJ2-3	NA	NA	TGTGCCATCAGTGGGACCGGTCCTCTCACAGATACGCAGTATTTT	CAISGTGPLTDTQYF
TRBV6-5	TRBJ1-2	once	NA	TGTGCCAGCACCCACGGAAGGGGTATAGGGGGCTACACCTTC	CASTHGRGIGGYTF
TRBV19	TRBJ2-7	NA	NA	TGTGCCAGTAGTCCCCGGGACCCAACCTACGAGCAGTACTTC	CASSPRDPTYEQYF
TRBV19	TRBJ2-2	NA	TRBD2	TGTGCCAGTAGTATATTACTAGCGGTCGGGCCCGGGGAGCTGTTTTTT	CASSILLAVGPGELFF
TRBV7-2	TRBJ2-7	once	TRBD1	TGTGCCAGCAGCTCAACAGGGGTCGGTTACGAGCAGTACTTC	CASSSTGVGYEQYF
TRBV23-1	TRBJ2-5	once	NA	TGCGCCAGCAGTCAATCACAGGTGAAACGGGAGACCCAGTACTTC	CASSQSQVKRETQYF
TRBV7-2	TRBJ1-1	few	NA	TGTGCCAGCAGCTTTTCTTTCAACACTGAAGCTTTCTTT	CASSFSFNTEAFF
TRBV28	TRBJ2-7	NA	NA	TGTGCCAGCAGTTTACAAGCCCCCTACGAGCAGTACTTC	CASSLQAPYEQYF
TRBV28	TRBJ2-3	once	NA	TGTGCCAGCAGTTTTGGCCATACCTGGGAAACAGATACGCAGTATTTT	CASSFGHTWETDTQYF
TRBV30	TRBJ1-2	NA	NA	TGTGCCTGGAGTCCCGACAGCTATGGCTACACCTTC	CAWSPDSYGYTF
TRBV5-4	TRBJ2-7	NA	NA	TGTGCCAGCAGTCTCGACAGAGTGCTGTACGAGCAGTACTTC	CASSLDRVLYEQYF
TRBV5-1	TRBJ2-1	NA	NA	TGCGCCAGCAGCCCCCTATATGGAGGGCGGGAGCAGTTCTTC	CASSPLYGGREQFF